One sample yielded the 31 T cell receptor beta chains listed below, sequenced in a study of CD8+ T cells in alopecia areata. As for treatment: oral pan-JAK inhibitor, 5-10 mg twice daily. Investigators isolated RNA and reverse transcribed it into cDNA to act as the sequencing template. Method: immunoSEQ multiplex PCR; TCRdb's copy keeps in-frame clones and lacks some. Of 180,000 or so clones listed, 50% to 65% are singletons. Specimen: CD8+ T cells sorted from blood, collected at week 24, from a patient treated with tofacitinib. Receptors originate from a human donor with alopecia areata.

Written as DNA, the CDR3 is TGTGCCAGCAGCCAAGGGACAGACAACACTGAAGCTTTCTTT. Translating it yields CASSQGTDNTEAFF. This chain connects TRBV7-8 to TRBJ1-1, with 7 bases that match TRBD1. Losses at the gene ends were 5 bases for V and 2 bases for J; bases not matched to a gene: 5. In germline, CDR1 is SGHVS, CDR2 FQNEAQ. This CDR3 comprises 14 residues.

The rearrangement uses TRBV29-1 and TRBJ2-4, with 7 positions matching TRBD1. The germline V gene has CDR1 SQVTM and CDR2 ANQGSEA. The junction had 8 bases not matched to a gene; V was cut back by 3 bases and J by 9 bases. CDR3 size: 13 residues. The CDR3 protein is CSVEHQGDGIQYF. As DNA, the CDR3 is TGCAGCGTTGAGCACCAGGGGGACGGCATTCAGTACTTC.

This clone appeared a few times. V usage is TRBV15 and J usage is TRBJ2-1; 9 bases line up with TRBD2. The trim removed 3 bases at V and 5 bases at J, leaving 5 bases unmatched. Germline V gene lookup returns CDR1 LNHNV and CDR2 YYDKDF (reference sequence). This CDR3 contains 15 residues. The CDR3 reads CATSSAGGPHNEQFF. The CDR3 DNA is TGTGCCACCAGCAGCGCGGGGGGGCCCCACAATGAGCAGTTCTTC.

The CDR3 is CASSGGANVLTF. DNA of the CDR3: TGTGCCAGCAGCGGGGGGGCCAACGTCCTGACTTTC. The chain uses TRBV27 and TRBJ2-6; D call uncertain. The length of the CDR3 is 12 residues. Trimming cost V 6 bases and J 4 bases, with 4 bases left between them. The V gene's germline CDR1 is MNHEY and CDR2 SMNVEV (reference sequence). The entire variable domain, with the rest obtained from reference TRBV27 and TRBJ2-6, is as follows: EAQVTQNPRYLITVTGKKLTVTCSQNMNHEYMSWYRQDPGLGLRQIYYSMNVEVTDKGDVPEGYKVSRKEKRNFPLILESPSPNQTSLYFCASSGGANVLTFGAGSRLTVL.

The chain uses TRBV30 and TRBJ1-5; the D is unclear. The V end was cut by 2 bases, the J end by 0 bases, with 14 bases between. CDR3 length equals 16 residues. CDR1 is GTSNPN and CDR2 is SVGIG in the germline V gene (reference sequence). CDR3 in amino acids: CAWSSEEGHSNQPQHF. The DNA for the CDR3 is TGTGCCTGGAGTTCTGAAGAAGGGCATAGCAATCAGCCCCAGCATTTT.

The sample holds a few counts of this clone. CDR3 sequence: CSVNRPSEGNTIYF. The CDR3 region has the DNA TGCAGCGTTAACCGCCCCTCAGAGGGAAACACCATATATTTT. The rearrangement joins TRBV29-1 to TRBJ1-3; D unclear. Trimming removed 5 bases from V and 4 bases from J, with 15 bases in between. Germline values: CDR1 SQVTM, CDR2 ANQGSEA. The length of the CDR3 is 14 residues.

The chain employs TRBV4-3 and TRBJ1-1; D call uncertain. Germline assignment: CDR1 LGHNA and CDR2 YSLEER. The V gene lost 0 bases and the J gene lost 1 base, with 9 bases spanning the gap. This CDR3 has 15 amino acids. The CDR3 here is CASSQDLTENTEAFF. The CDR3 nucleotides are TGCGCCAGCAGCCAAGATCTTACGGAGAACACTGAAGCTTTCTTT.

This clone is a singleton in its sample. An end of the junction differs from the germline gene, which may be a read error. The chain uses TRBV13 and TRBJ1-1; weak D call: TRBD1 (5 bases). The V gene's germline CDR1 is PRHDT and CDR2 FYEKMQ (reference sequence). The CDR3 runs 15 residues. CDR3 bases: TGTGCCAGCAGCTTAATCAGGGTTGGAAACATTGAAGCTTTCTTT. Protein product: CASSLIRVGNIEAFF.

The chain employs TRBV4-3 and TRBJ1-2; D is undetermined. Germline CDR1 is LGHNA and CDR2 is YSLEER. There are 14 residues in the CDR3. V was pared by 7 bases and J by 6 bases, with 18 bases between. As DNA, the CDR3 is TGCGCCAGCACCCCGGTATACAGCGACGATGGCTACACCTTC. This encodes CASTPVYSDDGYTF.

This clone occurred a few times. The chain has TRBV7-9 and TRBJ1-2, with no clear D. This CDR3 region has 14 residues. Trimming removed 7 bases from V and 2 bases from J, with 14 bases in between. The germline gives CDR1 SEHNR, CDR2 FQNEAQ (reference sequence). CDR3 bases: TGTGCCAGCATCAACCCAACTTCGAACTATGGCTACACCTTC. Protein product: CASINPTSNYGYTF.

This clone appeared a single time. The gene calls are TRBV5-6 and TRBJ2-6; unclear D gene. CDR3 length equals 18 residues. V lost 4 bases to trimming and J lost 0 bases, with 17 bases between them. Germline V gene sequence: CDR1 SGHDT, CDR2 YYEEEE. The CDR3: CASSLGGRLGSGANVLTF. CDR3 nucleotides: TGTGCCAGCAGCCTGGGCGGCAGGCTCGGCTCTGGGGCCAACGTCCTGACTTTC.

J is TRBJ1-1 and V is TRBV7-8; possibly TRBD1 for D (5 bases). Germline-derived CDR1 and CDR2 are SGHVS and FQNEAQ. CDR3 length equals 14 residues. V was trimmed by 1 base and J by 5 bases, leaving 11 bases between them. CDR3 sequence: CASSLGDFKTEAFF. DNA for the CDR3: TGTGCCAGCAGCTTAGGGGACTTCAAGACTGAAGCTTTCTTT. Variable domain in full (rest from reference TRBV7-8 and TRBJ1-1): GAGVSQSPRYKVAKRGQDVALRCDPISGHVSLFWYQQALGQGPEFLTYFQNEAQLDKSGLPSDRFFAERPEGSVSTLKIQRTQQEDSAVYLCASSLGDFKTEAFFGQGTRLTVV.

V usage is TRBV5-4 and J usage is TRBJ1-2; no clear D. Germline CDR1 is SGHNT and CDR2 is YYREEE (reference sequence). Trimming took off 4 bases at V and 1 base at J, with 14 bases between the two ends. The CDR3 has 15 amino acids. The CDR3 DNA reads TGTGCCAGCAGCCCCAAGGTTGGGGTTAACTATGGCTACACCTTC. Translating gives CASSPKVGVNYGYTF.

The V call is TRBV9, the J call TRBJ1-1; D call uncertain. Trimming cost V 4 bases and J 5 bases, with 9 bases left between them. The CDR3 length is 12 residues. The germline CDR1 and CDR2 sequences are SGDLS and YYNGEE. The CDR3 reads CASSPTDTEAFF. The CDR3 region has the DNA TGTGCCAGCAGCCCCACTGATACTGAAGCTTTCTTT.

The table lists this clone with a few counts. The chain employs TRBV2 and TRBJ1-2; D ambiguous. Germline V gene data show CDR1 as SNHLY and CDR2 as FYNNEI. The V gene lost 0 bases and the J gene lost 8 bases, with 10 bases spanning the gap. The CDR3 is made up of 13 amino acids. The CDR3 DNA follows: TGTGCCAGCAGTGAAGCTAAAGGGAAAGGCTACACCTTC. It encodes CASSEAKGKGYTF.

This rearrangement joins TRBV6-5 to TRBJ2-1; tentatively, D is TRBD2 (6 bases). Trimming cost V 5 bases and J 1 base, with 12 bases left between them. This CDR3 has 15 residues. The V gene's germline CDR1 is MNHEY and CDR2 SVGAGI. The CDR3 nucleotides are TGTGCCAGCAGTCCCTACCGGGGGTCCTACAATGAGCAGTTCTTC. Encoded protein: CASSPYRGSYNEQFF.

The rearrangement uses TRBV5-6 and TRBJ1-1; 7 bases are shared with TRBD1. Germline CDR1 and CDR2: SGHDT and YYEEEE. The CDR3 contains 15 residues. Trimming removed 1 base from V and 6 bases from J; junction bases left unmatched: 9. CDR3 amino acids: CASSLSSPGQAEAFF. CDR3 bases: TGTGCCAGCAGCTTGTCCTCCCCAGGACAGGCTGAAGCTTTCTTT.

V usage is TRBV5-1 and J usage is TRBJ1-1, with D perhaps matching TRBD1 (6 bases). Germline V gives CDR1 SGHRS, CDR2 YFSETQ. The CDR3 spans 14 residues. V was clipped by 0 bases and J by 6 bases, with 12 bases between them. CDR3 DNA: TGCGCCAGCAGCTTGGATGACAGGACCCCTGAAGCTTTCTTT. Amino acids: CASSLDDRTPEAFF.

The rearrangement joins TRBV30 to TRBJ2-3; 10 bases map to TRBD1. From germline, CDR1 is GTSNPN and CDR2 SVGIG (reference sequence). V lost 2 bases and J lost 5; bases outside the gene matches: 4. The CDR3 consists of 14 residues. CDR3 amino acids: CAWSSGTGVDTQYF. In DNA form, the CDR3 reads TGTGCCTGGAGTTCGGGGACAGGGGTAGATACGCAGTATTTT.

The genes are TRBV25-1 and TRBJ2-7, with 8 bases aligning to TRBD1. Germline CDR1 and CDR2: MGHDK and SYGVNS. This CDR3 contains 12 residues. Trimming took 4 bases from V and 6 from J; bases not matched to a gene: 2. CDR3 sequence: CASSGQGSEQYF. The CDR3 DNA sequence: TGTGCCAGCAGTGGACAGGGGAGCGAGCAGTACTTC.

The sample holds one count of this clone. The V and J genes are TRBV30 and TRBJ1-1; D is ambiguous. Trimming left V 0 bases short and J 4 bases short, with 9 bases between. The CDR3 has 13 residues. Germline-derived CDR1 and CDR2 are GTSNPN and SVGIG (reference sequence). The CDR3 sequence is CAWSVWLGTEAFF. In nucleotides, the CDR3 is TGTGCCTGGAGTGTATGGCTCGGCACTGAAGCTTTCTTT.

The chain combines TRBV6-1 with TRBJ1-5; D is perhaps TRBD1 (5 bases). V lost 3 bases, J lost 6 bases, and 9 bases lay in between. Germline CDR1 MNHNS, CDR2 SASEGT. The CDR3 runs to 13 residues. The CDR3 spells CASSDAGTQPQHF. The CDR3 bases are TGTGCCAGCAGTGACGCCGGGACTCAGCCCCAGCATTTT.

The CDR3 coding sequence is TGTGCCAGCAGTGAAATCCTCAAAGAGACCCAGTACTTC. This encodes CASSEILKETQYF. The rearrangement joins TRBV25-1 to TRBJ2-5; D ambiguous. Germline V gene data show CDR1 as MGHDK and CDR2 as SYGVNS. This CDR3 has 13 amino acids. V shed 2 bases and J shed 3 bases, with 7 bases lying between them. Together with reference TRBV25-1 and TRBJ2-5, the CDR3 gives the full variable domain: EADIYQTPRYLVIGTGKKITLECSQTMGHDKMYWYQQDPGMELHLIHYSYGVNSTEKGDLSSESTVSRIRTEHFPLTLESARPSHTSQYLCASSEILKETQYFGPGTRLLVL.

This clone was counted a single time. This rearrangement joins TRBV30 to TRBJ1-1, with D perhaps TRBD1 (6 bases). The CDR3 has 13 amino acids. CDR1 and CDR2 (germline): GTSNPN, SVGIG (reference sequence). With 0 bases removed from V and 7 bases from J, the gap between germline ends came to 12 bases. CDR3 bases: TGTGCCTGGAGTGTACTGGGGGCGGTTGAAGCTTTCTTT. Protein: CAWSVLGAVEAFF.

CDR3 protein: CASSPPGTSGTDTQYF. For the CDR3, the DNA is TGCGCCAGCAGCCCTCCCGGGACTAGCGGCACAGATACGCAGTATTTT. The genes are TRBV4-1 and TRBJ2-3, with 10 bases fitting TRBD2. The germline V gene encodes CDR1 MGHRA and CDR2 YSYEKL. The CDR3 consists of 16 residues. V dropped 4 bases and J dropped 1; count of bases not matched to a gene: 5.

CDR3 bases: TGTGCCAGCAACAACCGGGGGGGGCCAGATACGCAGTATTTT. Residues: CASNNRGGPDTQYF. The V call is TRBV13, the J call TRBJ2-3, with 8 nucleotides matching TRBD2. This CDR3 is 14 amino acids long. Unmatched junction bases numbered 7, after V lost 7 bases and J lost 4 bases. Germline CDR1 reads PRHDT; CDR2 reads FYEKMQ (reference sequence).

The chain uses TRBV5-6 and TRBJ1-6; D is ambiguous. The CDR3 contains 13 residues. Trimming took 0 bases from V and 9 from J, leaving 7 bases between them. CDR1 and CDR2 (germline): SGHDT, YYEEEE. The CDR3 reads CASSLGGASPLHF. As DNA, the CDR3 is TGTGCCAGCAGCTTGGGGGGTGCTTCACCCCTCCACTTT.

V usage is TRBV4-3 and J usage is TRBJ2-1; D is uncertain. The germline V and J ends were trimmed by 3 bases and 10 bases, with 13 bases remaining between them. Germline CDR1 and CDR2: LGHNA and YSLEER. This CDR3 region has 13 residues. Here the CDR3 DNA reads TGCGCCAGCAGCCAGGGTACCTTTGAGGAGCAGTTCTTC. Protein sequence: CASSQGTFEEQFF.

This clone is a singleton in its sample. This rearrangement joins TRBV29-1 to TRBJ1-1, with D possibly TRBD1 on 6 matching bases. Germline CDR1 SQVTM, CDR2 ANQGSEA. Trimming left V 6 bases short and J 2 bases short, with 10 bases between. The CDR3 contains 12 residues. The DNA for the CDR3 is TGCAGCGTGGCACAGGGTAACACTGAAGCTTTCTTT. This gives the protein CSVAQGNTEAFF.

The rearrangement links TRBV11-2 to TRBJ1-2, with 8 bases matching TRBD1. The CDR3 is 14 residues long. The germline V gene encodes CDR1 SGHAT and CDR2 FQNNGV. The V segment lost 5 bases and the J segment 4 bases; nucleotides outside the gene matches: 6. The CDR3 DNA follows: TGTGCCAGCAGCAAAGCTGGGACAGGCTATGGCTACACCTTC. Amino acids: CASSKAGTGYGYTF.

This clone was observed a single time. The J gene is TRBJ2-7, the V gene TRBV19, with 8 bases aligning to TRBD2. With V trimmed by 3 bases and J by 1 base, 8 bases remained unmatched. Germline V gene lookup returns CDR1 LNHDA and CDR2 SQIVND (reference sequence). The CDR3 consists of 16 residues. CDR3 loop: CASSILAGETSYEQYF. The CDR3 nucleotides are TGTGCCAGTAGTATCCTAGCGGGCGAAACTTCCTACGAGCAGTACTTC.